The rows below give T cell receptor beta chains drawn from one sample of a study of T cell responses to AZD1222 COVID-19 vaccine. Here immunoSEQ multiplex PCR was the method, and the copy in TCRdb shows in-frame clones only, minus some. Altogether 100,000 to 130,000 clones are present, roughly 86% being singletons, with the ten largest covering about 3.5%. The sample in question was peripheral blood, obtained on day 0 of AZD1222 vaccination. The receptor set was obtained from an adult in good health. The CDR3 runs from the conserved cysteine through the conserved F or W. Clone size is shown for a subset of rows, as once, few, many or a class of expanded clone.

cdr3_aa | clone_size | cdr3_length | v_call
CASHMNTGELFF | NA | 12 | TRBV6-5
CASSEQVGSLSNQPQHF | NA | 17 | TRBV2
CASRPKMGVGWEKLFF | NA | 16 | TRBV7-2
CASSYTASEGYTF | NA | 13 | TRBV4-2
CASSLRGRDEQYF | NA | 13 | TRBV7-3
CASIQPGTGAYEQYF | few | 15 | TRBV28
CASSQDLSGGTYNEQFF | NA | 17 | TRBV3-1/TRBV3-2
CASSPRDSQGARWGEAFF | once | 18 | TRBV5-8
CASSKPGVRPYGYTF | NA | 15 | TRBV19
CAISTGTGGKGYGYTF | once | 16 | TRBV10-3
CATSDTKGSEYEQYF | few | 15 | TRBV24-1
CASSSEGPTSSGNTIYF | NA | 17 | TRBV7-8
CASSFGQGVYNEQFF | NA | 15 | TRBV6-2/TRBV6-3
CASSNPGQYNSPLHF | NA | 15 | TRBV21-1
CASSMDRGADNSPLHF | NA | 16 | TRBV9
CASSSRGEAYEQYF | many | 14 | TRBV2
CAISETGGLYEQYF | NA | 14 | TRBV10-3
CASSFGKGTTEAFF | NA | 14 | TRBV5-5
CASSSLGGNEQFF | NA | 13 | TRBV3-1/TRBV3-2
CASSPGLVAGGANVLTF | once | 17 | TRBV18
CASSSRGNGYTF | NA | 12 | TRBV7-6
CAISGGGKPGTQYF | NA | 14 | TRBV10-3
CASSLHIMNTEAFF | NA | 14 | TRBV5-6
CASIQGINQPQHF | once | 13 | TRBV2
CASSHRPDLGGYTF | NA | 14 | TRBV7-9